The 22 T cell receptor beta chains given below trace back to one sample, sequenced in a study of blood T cell repertoires in COVID-19. The data were produced by immunoSEQ multiplex PCR, yet TCRdb's version contains in-frame clones alone and is incomplete. The table shows roughly 190,000 clones, with approximately 80% occurring only once. Sequencing was performed on peripheral blood. The receptor set was obtained from a woman aged 45 to 65 with active or convalescent COVID-19.

The chain couples TRBV6-5 to TRBJ1-1; 10 bases align to TRBD1. Germline assignment: CDR1 MNHEY and CDR2 SVGAGI. The CDR3 has 14 residues. The V gene end was trimmed by 4 bases and the J gene end by 5 bases; junction bases not matched to a gene: 4. The CDR3 region is CASSSGTGVTEAFF. The CDR3, as DNA: TGTGCCAGCAGTTCCGGGACAGGGGTGACTGAAGCTTTCTTT.

The gene calls are TRBV24-1 and TRBJ2-3; tentative D call: TRBD2 (6 bases). CDR1 is KGHDR, CDR2 SFDVKD, per germline. The V gene lost 6 bases and the J gene lost 0 bases, with 12 bases spanning the gap. The CDR3 contains 15 residues. In nucleotides, the CDR3 is TGTGCCACCAGTACCTCTGGGACTAGCACAGATACGCAGTATTTT. Translated: CATSTSGTSTDTQYF.

J is TRBJ2-5 and V is TRBV11-3, with D maybe TRBD1 (6 bases). This CDR3 is 16 amino acids long. V was pared by 7 bases and J by 0 bases, with 18 bases between. Germline V gene data show CDR1 as SGHNT and CDR2 as YENEEA. CDR3 nucleotides: TGTGCCAGCACCACCCCGGGACAAAGAAACCAAGAGACCCAGTACTTC. Translation: CASTTPGQRNQETQYF.

The chain joins TRBV11-2 to TRBJ1-2; D may be TRBD1 (6 bases). The germline V gene encodes CDR1 SGHAT and CDR2 FQNNGV. The CDR3 runs 14 residues. The germline V and J ends were trimmed by 1 base and 5 bases, with 11 bases remaining between them. CDR3 loop: CASSLGTELYGYTF. As DNA, the CDR3 is TGTGCCAGCAGCTTAGGGACAGAGCTATATGGCTACACCTTC.

This clone is medium-sized. The rearrangement links TRBV27 to TRBJ2-7, with 7 positions matching TRBD2. The CDR3 runs to 12 residues. V gave up 5 bases and J gave up 4 bases; unmatched junction bases: 2. The germline V gene encodes CDR1 MNHEY and CDR2 SMNVEV (reference sequence). The CDR3 sequence: CASSAGGYEQYF. CDR3 coding DNA: TGTGCCAGCAGTGCCGGGGGGTACGAGCAGTACTTC.

The chain recombines TRBV5-6 with TRBJ2-1; 9 bases align to TRBD1. The J segment lost 4 bases and the V segment lost 2 bases, leaving 7 bases of the junction unmatched. Germline CDR1 is SGHDT and CDR2 is YYEEEE. The CDR3 spans 16 residues. In DNA form, the CDR3 reads TGTGCCAGCAGCTTACCGACAGGGGGGACATACAATGAGCAGTTCTTC. Amino acids: CASSLPTGGTYNEQFF.

The chain recombines TRBV7-6 with TRBJ1-5; the match to TRBD1 covers 12 bases. V gave up 4 bases and J gave up 1 base; unmatched junction bases: 5. CDR3 length: 17 amino acids. Germline lookup yields CDR1 SGHVS and CDR2 FNYEAQ. The CDR3 region is CASSSGTGGRSNQPQHF. The CDR3 bases are TGTGCCAGCAGCTCCGGGACAGGGGGCCGAAGCAATCAGCCCCAGCATTTT.

This sequence joins TRBV6-2 or TRBV6-3 and TRBJ2-2, with D perhaps TRBD1 (6 bases). The CDR3 has 16 amino acids. Germline assignment: CDR1 MNHEY and CDR2 SVGEGT. The V gene lost 2 bases and the J gene lost 5 bases, with 15 bases spanning the gap. Here the CDR3 DNA reads TGTGCCAGCAGTTACGGGGGCGGGTTGAGGACCGGGGAGCTGTTTTTT. Encoded protein: CASSYGGGLRTGELFF.

V usage is TRBV11-2 and J usage is TRBJ2-7; 8 bases map to TRBD1. V gave up 0 bases and J gave up 4 bases; unmatched junction bases: 5. The CDR3 runs 15 residues. CDR1 is SGHAT, CDR2 FQNNGV, per germline. CDR3 loop: CASSLEQGVTYEQYF. In nucleotides, the CDR3 is TGTGCCAGCAGCTTAGAACAGGGGGTGACTTACGAGCAGTACTTC. Looking up the rest from reference TRBV11-2 and TRBJ2-7 gives the full variable domain: EAGVAQSPRYKIIEKRQSVAFWCNPISGHATLYWYQQILGQGPKLLIQFQNNGVVDDSQLPKDRFSAERLKGVDSTLKIQPAKLEDSAVYLCASSLEQGVTYEQYFGPGTRLTVT.

The CDR3: CASTLGDTNQPQHF. CDR3 sequence (DNA): TGTGCCAGCACCTTGGGAGACACAAATCAGCCCCAGCATTTT. The rearrangement joins TRBV28 to TRBJ1-5; D remains unclear. V lost 7 bases and J lost 4, with 14 bases in between. The CDR3 totals 14 residues. Per germline, CDR1 MDHEN and CDR2 SYDVKM.

The chain employs TRBV7-2 and TRBJ1-1; D ambiguous. The CDR3 covers 13 residues. Per germline, CDR1 SGHTA and CDR2 FQGNSA. The V gene lost 6 bases and the J gene lost 10 bases, with 18 bases spanning the gap. The CDR3 spells CASRGGPNRGAFF. CDR3 nucleotide sequence: TGTGCCAGCAGGGGAGGACCTAACCGTGGAGCTTTCTTT.

The chain has TRBV7-2 and TRBJ1-2; 7 bases agree with TRBD1. CDR3 length equals 15 residues. J lost 5 bases, V lost 5 bases, and 11 bases had no gene match. Per germline, CDR1 SGHTA and CDR2 FQGNSA. The CDR3 protein is CASSPAQGTGYGYTF. The CDR3 DNA reads TGTGCCAGCAGCCCCGCACAGGGGACGGGGTATGGCTACACCTTC.

This clone showed up just a few times. The J gene is TRBJ2-1, the V gene TRBV19, with 7 bases identical to TRBD2. CDR1 LNHDA and CDR2 SQIVND come from the germline V gene (reference sequence). V lost 3 bases and J lost 0; bases outside the gene matches: 5. This CDR3 is built from 16 residues. The DNA for the CDR3 is TGTGCCAGTAGTATCGGGCTAGCGGCCTCCTACAATGAGCAGTTCTTC. Residues: CASSIGLAASYNEQFF.

V is TRBV7-3 and J is TRBJ2-1; 8 positions match TRBD2. From germline, CDR1 is SGHTA and CDR2 FQGTGA. J gave up 6 bases and V 5 bases, and 12 bases lay outside the gene matches. This CDR3 comprises 16 residues. The CDR3 nucleotides are TGTGCCAGCAGCCCGCAACCGGGACTAGAAGGCAATGAGCAGTTCTTC. Encoded protein: CASSPQPGLEGNEQFF.

The chain couples TRBV30 to TRBJ2-7; weak D call: TRBD2 (5 bases). The CDR3 has 16 amino acids. The V gene's germline CDR1 is GTSNPN and CDR2 SVGIG (reference sequence). The ends were cut back, 0 bases at V and 5 bases at J, with 20 bases in the middle. This CDR3 reads CAWSVRGSVQTDEQYF. The CDR3 DNA is TGTGCCTGGAGTGTACGAGGTAGCGTACAAACGGACGAGCAGTACTTC.

V gene TRBV2 combines with J gene TRBJ1-1; D not resolved. Germline CDR1 and CDR2: SNHLY and FYNNEI. V was pared by 3 bases and J by 3 bases, with 8 bases between. This CDR3 comprises 13 residues. CDR3: CASSDEEYTEAFF. The CDR3 DNA is TGTGCCAGCAGTGATGAGGAGTACACTGAAGCTTTCTTT.

The table lists this clone with a few counts. The chain couples TRBV27 to TRBJ1-1; TRBD1 aligns across 7 bases. Germline CDR1 is MNHEY and CDR2 is SMNVEV (reference sequence). V gave up 4 bases and J gave up 7 bases; unmatched junction bases: 3. The CDR3 extends over 12 amino acids. CDR3 amino acids: CASSSQGNEAFF. Here the CDR3 DNA reads TGTGCCAGCAGTTCACAGGGGAATGAAGCTTTCTTT.

As regards this clone: One end of the junction varies from germline; a read error may be responsible. The V gene is TRBV3-1 (or the pseudogene TRBV3-2), the J gene TRBJ2-7, with a possible D match to TRBD1 (6 bases). The germline V gene has CDR1 LGHDT and CDR2 YNNKEL (reference sequence). This CDR3 is built from 14 residues. In DNA form, the CDR3 reads TGTGCCAGCAGCCAAGGTGGACAGCCCTACGGGCAGTACTTC. It specifies CASSQGGQPYGQYF.

This chain uses TRBV24-1 with TRBJ2-3, with TRBD1 matching over 7 bases. Unmatched junction bases numbered 6, after V lost 6 bases and J lost 4 bases. This CDR3 contains 14 residues. Germline CDR1 reads KGHDR; CDR2 reads SFDVKD. The DNA for the CDR3 is TGTGCCACCAGTAGACAGGGCGACGCAGATACGCAGTATTTT. Amino acid sequence: CATSRQGDADTQYF.

The chain has TRBV19 and TRBJ1-5; 7 bases agree with TRBD1. The CDR3 has 16 amino acids. Per the germline V gene, CDR1 is LNHDA and CDR2 is SQIVND (reference sequence). V gave up 3 bases and J gave up 1 base; unmatched junction bases: 6. The DNA of the CDR3 is TGTGCCAGTAGTATTCGGACAGGAATAAGCAATCAGCCCCAGCATTTT. Protein sequence: CASSIRTGISNQPQHF.

The CDR3, as DNA: TGTGCCAGCTCCCGGGGGGGGGCCTATGAGCAGTTCTTC. This encodes CASSRGGAYEQFF. This chain joins TRBV18 and TRBJ2-1, with 8 bases aligning to TRBD2. The CDR3 spans 13 residues. Germline loops: CDR1 KGHSH, CDR2 LQKENI. With V trimmed by 6 bases and J by 8 bases, 6 bases remained unmatched.

This sequence joins TRBV9 and TRBJ1-5; D is possibly TRBD1 (6 bases). CDR3 length: 15 residues. CDR1 is SGDLS, CDR2 YYNGEE, per germline. Trimming removed 0 bases from V and 3 bases from J, with 10 bases in between. The CDR3 DNA follows: TGTGCCAGCAGCGTAGGGGGGCTAAACAATCAGCCCCAGCATTTT. Translated, it gives CASSVGGLNNQPQHF.